This is a list of T cell receptor beta chains from one sample in a study of spatial heterogeneity in lung cancer. TCRdb re-called the 5' RACE reads with MiXCR, one entry per CDR3 protein. There are fewer than 5,000 distinct CDR3 sequences in the sample; approximately 8.7% occur only once, and over 25% lies in the top ten. This specimen consisted of lung tumor tissue, obtained at surgery. Receptors originate from a male donor with early-stage non-small cell lung cancer. The CDR3 runs from the conserved cysteine through the conserved F or W. A D gene is named only where the DNA matches it firmly. Not all rows give a size; the values are once, few, many and, for expanded clones, a class.

CDR3aa,CDR3nt,v_gene,j_gene,abundance,d_gene
CASSRSGAPYEQYF,TGTGCCAGCAGCCGGAGCGGGGCCCCCTACGAGCAGTACTTC,TRBV9,TRBJ2-7,few,TRBD2
CASSLWAGSKPQHF,TGTGCCAGCAGTTTATGGGCAGGGAGCAAGCCCCAGCATTTT,TRBV28,TRBJ1-5,many,NA
CASSVAKNIQYF,TGTGCCAGCAGCGTAGCCAAAAACATTCAGTACTTC,TRBV6-2/TRBV6-3,TRBJ2-4,many,NA
CASSSARTGGYNSPLHF,TGTGCCAGCAGCTCCGCTCGGACAGGGGGCTATAATTCACCCCTCCACTTT,TRBV13,TRBJ1-6,many,TRBD1
CASSSDRRANYGYTF,TGTGCCAGCAGCTCGGACAGGAGAGCTAACTATGGCTACACCTTC,TRBV3-1,TRBJ1-2,many,TRBD1
CASSESGAGRNSPLHF,TGTGCCAGCAGTGAATCGGGTGCAGGGCGGAATTCACCCCTCCACTTT,TRBV25-1,TRBJ1-6,many,NA
CASEPDISYEQYF,TGTGCCAGCGAGCCTGACATATCCTACGAGCAGTACTTC,TRBV7-2,TRBJ2-7,many,NA
CASSSDRPDEQYF,TGCGCCAGCAGCTCGGACAGGCCCGACGAGCAGTACTTC,TRBV5-1,TRBJ2-7,medium-sized,TRBD1
CASSFGYGYTF,TGTGCCAGCAGCTTCGGGTATGGCTACACCTTC,TRBV7-2,TRBJ1-2,many,NA
CASSSGGERSGNEQFF,TGTGCCAGCAGCTCCGGCGGGGAGAGGTCTGGAAATGAGCAGTTCTTC,TRBV11-3,TRBJ2-1,medium-sized,NA
CASGTAEFDEQYF,TGTGCCAGCGGGACTGCCGAATTCGACGAGCAGTACTTC,TRBV2,TRBJ2-7,NA,NA
CASSRSSYNSPLHF,TGTGCCAGCAGTAGGAGCTCCTATAATTCACCCCTCCACTTT,TRBV7-8,TRBJ1-6,medium-sized,NA
CASSLVVLGGPEAFF,TGTGCCAGCAGCTTAGTAGTACTGGGAGGCCCTGAAGCTTTCTTT,TRBV13,TRBJ1-1,medium-sized,NA
CASRDLEETQYF,TGTGCCAGCAGGGACCTGGAAGAGACCCAGTACTTC,TRBV2,TRBJ2-5,many,NA
CSARYHPGLAGTGELFF,TGCAGTGCTAGGTACCATCCCGGACTAGCGGGAACCGGGGAGCTGTTTTTT,TRBV20-1,TRBJ2-2,many,TRBD2
CASSPSAIEQYF,TGTGCCAGCAGCCCGTCTGCGATCGAGCAGTACTTC,TRBV7-2,TRBJ2-7,medium-sized,NA
CASSLVRDRGYEQYF,TGTGCCAGCAGCCTTGTCCGGGACAGAGGATACGAGCAGTACTTC,TRBV6-5,TRBJ2-7,many,TRBD1
CAWSPAAETQYF,TGTGCCTGGTCCCCTGCCGCAGAGACCCAGTACTTC,TRBV30,TRBJ2-5,NA,NA
CASSEGERSADTQYF,TGTGCCAGCAGTGAAGGTGAAAGGAGCGCAGATACGCAGTATTTT,TRBV2,TRBJ2-3,medium-sized,NA
CASSPQWGSGYTF,TGTGCCAGCTCACCACAATGGGGTTCTGGCTACACCTTC,TRBV18,TRBJ1-2,NA,NA
CASSSGAKETQYF,TGCGCCAGCAGCTCCGGGGCAAAAGAGACCCAGTACTTC,TRBV5-1,TRBJ2-5,medium-sized,NA
CASSLPQGFPNEQFF,TGTGCCAGCAGCCTCCCTCAGGGTTTTCCCAATGAGCAGTTCTTC,TRBV11-1,TRBJ2-1,many,NA
CSTRTESNQPQHF,TGCAGCACCCGGACAGAATCCAATCAGCCCCAGCATTTT,TRBV29-1,TRBJ1-5,NA,NA
CASSRVAGTDTQYF,TGTGCCAGCAGCCGGGTAGCGGGAACAGATACGCAGTATTTT,TRBV14,TRBJ2-3,medium-sized,TRBD2
CASSLGPAGGTDTQYF,TGTGCCAGCAGCTTAGGGCCAGCGGGGGGCACAGATACGCAGTATTTT,TRBV7-6,TRBJ2-3,few,TRBD2
CASSLTRRQTYEQYF,TGTGCCAGCAGCTTAACCCGACGGCAGACCTACGAGCAGTACTTC,TRBV7-2,TRBJ2-7,NA,NA
CASSPKRRGHEQFF,TGTGCCAGCAGCCCCAAGCGGAGGGGGCATGAGCAGTTCTTC,TRBV13,TRBJ2-1,large,NA
CASSTGVGSPDTQYF,TGTGCCAGTAGTACGGGGGTTGGCAGTCCAGATACGCAGTATTTT,TRBV19,TRBJ2-3,many,NA
CASSADLGNQPQHF,TGTGCCAGCAGCGCAGATCTGGGAAATCAGCCCCAGCATTTT,TRBV9,TRBJ1-5,NA,NA
CASSHRATKNIQYF,TGTGCCAGCAGTCACAGGGCAACCAAAAACATTCAGTACTTC,TRBV5-6,TRBJ2-4,few,NA
CAWSFMYTYEQYF,TGTGCCTGGAGTTTTATGTACACCTACGAGCAGTACTTC,TRBV30,TRBJ2-7,NA,NA
CASSYDRGRVNEQFF,TGTGCCAGCAGCTACGACAGGGGAAGGGTCAATGAGCAGTTCTTC,TRBV11-2,TRBJ2-1,once,TRBD1
CSARDMGTVYQETQYF,TGCAGTGCTAGAGATATGGGGACAGTGTACCAAGAGACCCAGTACTTC,TRBV20-1,TRBJ2-5,many,TRBD1
CASSAGLAADEQFF,TGTGCCAGCAGCGCTGGACTAGCCGCGGATGAGCAGTTCTTC,TRBV5-4,TRBJ2-1,many,TRBD2
CASSPGGLADYEQYF,TGTGCCAGCAGCCCGGGGGGCCTAGCGGACTACGAGCAGTACTTC,TRBV9,TRBJ2-7,medium-sized,NA
CACSGGGETQYF,TGTGCCTGCTCAGGGGGAGGAGAGACCCAGTACTTC,TRBV11-3,TRBJ2-5,large,NA
CASNLPPSPLHF,TGTGCCAGTAACTTGCCTCCGTCACCCCTCCACTTT,TRBV19,TRBJ1-6,few,NA
CASSRDSPLHF,TGTGCCAGCAGTCGAGATTCACCCCTCCACTTT,TRBV6-2/TRBV6-3,TRBJ1-6,NA,NA
CASSYTSGSSNEQFF,TGTGCCAGCAGCTATACTAGCGGGAGTAGCAATGAGCAGTTCTTC,TRBV11-2,TRBJ2-1,medium-sized,TRBD2
CASSPIGGARGYTF,TGTGCCAGCAGTCCCATCGGAGGGGCGCGGGGCTACACCTTC,TRBV12-3/TRBV12-4,TRBJ1-2,medium-sized,NA